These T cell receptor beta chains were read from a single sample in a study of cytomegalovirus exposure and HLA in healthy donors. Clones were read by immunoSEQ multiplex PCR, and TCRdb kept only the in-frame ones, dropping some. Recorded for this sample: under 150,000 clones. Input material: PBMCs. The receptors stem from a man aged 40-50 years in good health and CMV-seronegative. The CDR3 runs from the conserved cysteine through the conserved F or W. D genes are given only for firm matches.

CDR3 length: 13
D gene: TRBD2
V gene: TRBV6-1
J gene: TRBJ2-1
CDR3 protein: CASRAGGPDEQFF
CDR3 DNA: TGTGCCAGTAGAGCGGGGGGGCCCGATGAGCAGTTCTTC

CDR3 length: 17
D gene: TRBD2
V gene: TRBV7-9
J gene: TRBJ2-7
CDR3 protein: CASSLGRSSGEEHEQYF
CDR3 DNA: TGTGCCAGCAGCTTAGGTCGATCTAGCGGGGAAGAACACGAGCAGTACTTC

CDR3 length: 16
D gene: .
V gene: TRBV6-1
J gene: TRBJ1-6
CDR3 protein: CASSEYRRVTGSPLHF
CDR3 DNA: TGTGCCAGCAGTGAATATAGGAGGGTAACCGGTTCACCCCTCCACTTT

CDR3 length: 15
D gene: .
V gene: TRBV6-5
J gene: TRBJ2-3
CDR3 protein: CASGRGGTGTDTQYF
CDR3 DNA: TGTGCCAGCGGTCGGGGCGGGACCGGCACAGATACGCAGTATTTT

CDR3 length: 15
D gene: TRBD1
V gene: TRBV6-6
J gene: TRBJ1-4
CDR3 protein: CASSQRQGVNEKLFF
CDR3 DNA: TGTGCCAGCAGTCAGAGACAGGGGGTAAATGAAAAACTGTTTTTT

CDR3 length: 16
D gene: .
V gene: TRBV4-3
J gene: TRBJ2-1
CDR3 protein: CASSQDARRGYNEQFF
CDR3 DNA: TGCGCCAGCAGCCAAGATGCCCGGAGGGGTTACAATGAGCAGTTCTTC

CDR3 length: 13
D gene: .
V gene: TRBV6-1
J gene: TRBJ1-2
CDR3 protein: CASSETVTYGYTF
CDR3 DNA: TGTGCCAGCAGTGAGACAGTTACCTATGGCTACACCTTC

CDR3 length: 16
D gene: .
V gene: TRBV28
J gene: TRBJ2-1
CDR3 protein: CASSPPLGGHGDEQFF
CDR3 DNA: TGTGCCAGCAGCCCCCCGTTGGGGGGGCACGGGGATGAGCAGTTCTTC

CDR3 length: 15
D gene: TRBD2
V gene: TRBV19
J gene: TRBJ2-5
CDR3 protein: CASSITSGGPETQYF
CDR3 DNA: TGTGCCAGTAGTATCACTAGCGGGGGGCCAGAGACCCAGTACTTC

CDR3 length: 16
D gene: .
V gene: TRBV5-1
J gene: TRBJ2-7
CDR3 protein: CASSPFGGQGSYEQYF
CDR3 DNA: TGCGCCAGCAGCCCGTTTGGGGGCCAGGGCTCCTACGAGCAGTACTTC

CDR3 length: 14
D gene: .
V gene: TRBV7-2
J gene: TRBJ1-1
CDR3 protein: CASSLGAGYEEAFF
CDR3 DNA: TGTGCCAGCAGCTTAGGGGCAGGGTACGAGGAAGCTTTCTTT

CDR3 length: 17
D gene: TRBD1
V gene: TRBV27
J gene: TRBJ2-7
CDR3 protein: CASSFLTLDRIGYEQYF
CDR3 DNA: TGTGCCAGCAGTTTCCTTACCTTGGACAGGATTGGCTACGAGCAGTACTTC

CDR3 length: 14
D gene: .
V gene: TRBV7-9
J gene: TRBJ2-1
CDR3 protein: CASSLRQGPHEQFF
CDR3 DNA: TGTGCCAGCAGCTTAAGGCAGGGGCCCCATGAGCAGTTCTTC

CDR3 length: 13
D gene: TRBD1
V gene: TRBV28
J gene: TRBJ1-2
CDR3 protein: CASSYRGNGGYTF
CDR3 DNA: TGTGCCAGCAGCTACAGGGGAAACGGTGGCTACACCTTC

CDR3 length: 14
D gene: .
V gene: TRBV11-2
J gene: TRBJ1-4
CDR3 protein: CASSFRGSYEKLFF
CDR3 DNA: TGTGCCAGCAGCTTCCGGGGGTCCTATGAAAAACTGTTTTTT

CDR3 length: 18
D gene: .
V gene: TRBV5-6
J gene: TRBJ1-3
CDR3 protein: CASMAPLVRDNSGNTIYF
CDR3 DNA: TGTGCCAGCATGGCCCCCTTGGTCAGGGATAACTCTGGAAACACCATATATTTT

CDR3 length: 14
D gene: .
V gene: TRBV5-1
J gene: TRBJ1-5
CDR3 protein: CASSLESQGQPQHF
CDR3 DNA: TGCGCCAGCAGCTTGGAGTCACAGGGTCAGCCCCAGCATTTT

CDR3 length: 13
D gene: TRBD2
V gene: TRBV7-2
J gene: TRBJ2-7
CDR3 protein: CASSLGYGGERYF
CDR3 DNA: TGTGCCAGCAGCTTAGGCTACGGGGGGGAGCGGTACTTC

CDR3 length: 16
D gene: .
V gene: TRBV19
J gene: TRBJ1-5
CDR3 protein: CASSPRGAGSNQPQHF
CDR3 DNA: TGTGCCAGTAGTCCCAGGGGTGCGGGCAGCAATCAGCCCCAGCATTTT

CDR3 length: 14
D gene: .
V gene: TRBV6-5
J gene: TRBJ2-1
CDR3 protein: CASSESGTYNEQFF
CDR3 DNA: TGTGCCAGCAGTGAATCCGGGACATACAATGAGCAGTTCTTC

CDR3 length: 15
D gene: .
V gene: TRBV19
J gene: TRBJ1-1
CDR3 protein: CASSIVGGLNTEAFF
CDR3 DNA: TGTGCCAGTAGTATAGTCGGGGGGTTGAACACTGAAGCTTTCTTT

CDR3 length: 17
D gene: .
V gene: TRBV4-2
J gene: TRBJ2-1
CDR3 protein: CASSHPRGSKTSNEQFF
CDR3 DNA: TGTGCCAGCAGCCATCCGAGAGGGTCCAAAACCAGCAATGAGCAGTTCTTC

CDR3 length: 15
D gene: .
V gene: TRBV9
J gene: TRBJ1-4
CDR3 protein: CASADRYATNEKLFF
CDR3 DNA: TGTGCCAGCGCCGACAGGTACGCAACTAATGAAAAACTGTTTTTT

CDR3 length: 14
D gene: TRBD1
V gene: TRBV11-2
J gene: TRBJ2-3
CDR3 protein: CASSIRSRDREQYF
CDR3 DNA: TGTGCCAGCAGCATCAGATCCCGGGACAGGGAGCAGTATTTT

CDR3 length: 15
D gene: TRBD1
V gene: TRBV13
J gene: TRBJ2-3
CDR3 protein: CASSRGQGGTDTQYF
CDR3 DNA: TGTGCCAGCAGCCGGGGACAGGGGGGCACAGATACGCAGTATTTT

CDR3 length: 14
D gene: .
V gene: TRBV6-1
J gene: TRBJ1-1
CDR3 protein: CASMIARDYTEAFF
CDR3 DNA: TGTGCCAGCATGATCGCCCGGGATTACACTGAAGCTTTCTTT

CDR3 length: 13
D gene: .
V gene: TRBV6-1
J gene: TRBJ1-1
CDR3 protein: CASSWGGNTEAFF
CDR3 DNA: TGTGCCAGCTCCTGGGGGGGGAACACTGAAGCTTTCTTT

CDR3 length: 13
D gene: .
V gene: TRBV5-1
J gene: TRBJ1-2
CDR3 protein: CASSSTANYGYTF
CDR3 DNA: TGCGCCAGCAGCTCGACAGCTAACTATGGCTACACCTTC

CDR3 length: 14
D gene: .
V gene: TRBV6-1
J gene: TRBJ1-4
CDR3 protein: CASNVGGFNEKLFF
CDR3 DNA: TGTGCCAGCAACGTAGGGGGTTTTAATGAAAAACTGTTTTTT

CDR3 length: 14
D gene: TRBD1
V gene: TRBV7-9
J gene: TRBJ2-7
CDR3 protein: CASSSGGSSYEQYF
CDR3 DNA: TGTGCCAGCAGCTCAGGGGGCAGCTCCTACGAGCAGTACTTC

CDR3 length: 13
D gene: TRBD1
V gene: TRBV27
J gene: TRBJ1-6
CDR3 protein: CASSRQGTSPLHF
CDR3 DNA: TGTGCCAGCAGTCGACAGGGGACTTCCCCCCTCCACTTT

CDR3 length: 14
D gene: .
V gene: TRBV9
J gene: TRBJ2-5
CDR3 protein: CASSVGGGGETQYF
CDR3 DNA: TGTGCCAGCAGCGTTGGAGGGGGGGGTGAGACCCAGTACTTC

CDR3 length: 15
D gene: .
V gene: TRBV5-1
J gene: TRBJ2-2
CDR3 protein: CASSFDTTGTGELFF
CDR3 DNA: TGCGCCAGCAGCTTTGACACGACGGGGACCGGGGAGCTGTTTTTT

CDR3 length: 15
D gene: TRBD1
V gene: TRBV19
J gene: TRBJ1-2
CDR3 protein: CASSIGQGGANGYTF
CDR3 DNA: TGTGCCAGTAGTATCGGACAGGGGGGAGCCAATGGCTACACCTTC

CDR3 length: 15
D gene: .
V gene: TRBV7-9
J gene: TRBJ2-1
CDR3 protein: CASSLRGAQGNEQFF
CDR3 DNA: TGTGCCAGCAGCCTACGGGGGGCGCAAGGCAATGAGCAGTTCTTC

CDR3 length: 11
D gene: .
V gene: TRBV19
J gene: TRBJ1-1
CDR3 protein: CASTMNTEAFF
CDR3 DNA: TGTGCCAGTACTATGAACACTGAAGCTTTCTTT

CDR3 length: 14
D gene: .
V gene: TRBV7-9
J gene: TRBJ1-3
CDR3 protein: CASSSPGSGNTIYF
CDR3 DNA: TGTGCCAGCAGCTCCCCGGGGTCTGGAAACACCATATATTTT

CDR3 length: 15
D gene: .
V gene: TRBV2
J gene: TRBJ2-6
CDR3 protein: CASGDRFSGANVLTF
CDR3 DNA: TGTGCCAGCGGTGACAGGTTCTCTGGGGCCAACGTCCTGACTTTC

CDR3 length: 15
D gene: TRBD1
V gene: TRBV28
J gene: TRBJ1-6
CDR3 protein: CASSLQDRDNSPLHF
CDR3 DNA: TGTGCCAGCAGTTTACAGGACAGGGACAATTCACCCCTCCACTTT

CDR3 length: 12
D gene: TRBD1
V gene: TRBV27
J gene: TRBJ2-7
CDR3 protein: CASPTGRSEQYF
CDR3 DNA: TGTGCCAGTCCGACAGGGCGGTCCGAGCAGTACTTC

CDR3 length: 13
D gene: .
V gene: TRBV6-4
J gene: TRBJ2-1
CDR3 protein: CASSLSGLNEQFF
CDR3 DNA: TGTGCCAGCAGTCTTTCGGGGTTGAATGAGCAGTTCTTC

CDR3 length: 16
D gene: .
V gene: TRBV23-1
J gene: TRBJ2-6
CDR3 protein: CASSQAPEAGANVLTF
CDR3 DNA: TGCGCCAGCAGTCAAGCCCCTGAGGCCGGGGCCAACGTCCTGACTTTC

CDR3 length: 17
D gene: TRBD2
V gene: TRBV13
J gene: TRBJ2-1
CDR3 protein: CASSLRTSGGRDREQFF
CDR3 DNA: TGTGCCAGCAGCCTCCGGACTAGCGGGGGACGCGACAGGGAGCAGTTCTTC

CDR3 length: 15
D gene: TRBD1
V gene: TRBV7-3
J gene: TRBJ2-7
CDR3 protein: CASSLTGTGEGEQYF
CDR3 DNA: TGTGCCAGCAGCTTAACGGGGACAGGGGAGGGCGAGCAGTACTTC

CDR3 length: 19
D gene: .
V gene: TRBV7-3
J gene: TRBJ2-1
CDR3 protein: CASSGGVHLGVGSYNEQFF
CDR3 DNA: TGTGCCAGCAGCGGCGGGGTGCACTTGGGGGTGGGCTCCTACAATGAGCAGTTCTTC

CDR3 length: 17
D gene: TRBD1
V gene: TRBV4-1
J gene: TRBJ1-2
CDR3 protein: CASSQTGATWAGYGYTF
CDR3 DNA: TGCGCCAGCAGCCAAACAGGGGCTACCTGGGCGGGCTATGGCTACACCTTC

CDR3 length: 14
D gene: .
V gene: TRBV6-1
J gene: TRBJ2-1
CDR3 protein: CASSGSGTNDEQFF
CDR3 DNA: TGTGCCAGCAGTGGCTCCGGGACAAACGATGAGCAGTTCTTC

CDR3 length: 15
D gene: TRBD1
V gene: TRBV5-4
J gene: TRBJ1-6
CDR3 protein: CASSSDRVDNSPLHF
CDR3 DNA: TGTGCCAGCAGCTCGGACAGGGTGGATAATTCACCCCTCCACTTT

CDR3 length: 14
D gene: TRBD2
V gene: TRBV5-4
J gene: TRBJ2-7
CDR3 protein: CASSDKSSGGQQYF
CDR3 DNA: TGTGCCAGCAGCGATAAATCTTCGGGGGGTCAGCAGTACTTC

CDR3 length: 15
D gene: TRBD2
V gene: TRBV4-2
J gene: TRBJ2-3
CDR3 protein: CASSQGTSGGDTQYF
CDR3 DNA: TGTGCCAGCAGCCAAGGAACTAGCGGAGGAGATACGCAGTATTTT

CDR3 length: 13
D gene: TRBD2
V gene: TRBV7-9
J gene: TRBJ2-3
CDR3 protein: CASSPGGLDTQYF
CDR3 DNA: TGTGCCAGCAGCCCGGGGGGACTGGATACGCAGTATTTT

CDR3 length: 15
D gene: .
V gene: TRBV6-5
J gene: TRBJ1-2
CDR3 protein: CASSYGLGGGYGYTF
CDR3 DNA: TGTGCCAGCAGTTACGGTCTCGGGGGGGGATATGGCTACACCTTC

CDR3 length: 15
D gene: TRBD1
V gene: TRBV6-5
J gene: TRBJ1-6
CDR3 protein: CASSYTTGIGSPLHF
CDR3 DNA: TGTGCCAGCAGTTACACGACAGGGATTGGTTCACCCCTCCACTTT

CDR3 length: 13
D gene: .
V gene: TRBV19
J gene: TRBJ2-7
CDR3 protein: CASSKPSSYEQYF
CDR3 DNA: TGTGCCAGTAGTAAGCCAAGCTCCTACGAGCAGTACTTC

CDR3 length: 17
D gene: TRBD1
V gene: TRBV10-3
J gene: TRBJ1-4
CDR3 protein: CAISERDRGQVNEKLFF
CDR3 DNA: TGTGCCATCAGTGAGCGGGACAGGGGGCAAGTTAATGAAAAACTGTTTTTT

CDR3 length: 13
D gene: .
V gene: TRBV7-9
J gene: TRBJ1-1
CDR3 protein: CASSPESPREAFF
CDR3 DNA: TGTGCCAGCAGCCCCGAGTCCCCCCGAGAAGCTTTCTTT

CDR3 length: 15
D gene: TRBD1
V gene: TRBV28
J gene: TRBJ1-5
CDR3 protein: CASSSGQGIYQPQHF
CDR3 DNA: TGTGCCAGCAGCTCGGGACAGGGGATCTATCAGCCCCAGCATTTT

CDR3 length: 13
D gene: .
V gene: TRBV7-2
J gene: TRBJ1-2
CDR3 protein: CASSLATSYGYTF
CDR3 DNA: TGTGCCAGCAGCTTAGCCACCAGCTATGGCTACACCTTC

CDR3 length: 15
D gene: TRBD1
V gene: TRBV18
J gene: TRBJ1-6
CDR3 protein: CASSQGQGRDSPLHF
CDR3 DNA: TGTGCCAGCTCACAGGGACAGGGGAGGGATTCACCCCTCCACTTT

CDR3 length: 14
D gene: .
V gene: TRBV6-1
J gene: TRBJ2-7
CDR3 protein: CASSRNSNLYEQYF
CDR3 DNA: TGTGCCAGCAGTCGAAACTCCAACTTATACGAGCAGTACTTC